The rows below give T cell receptor beta chains drawn from one sample of a study of blood T cells in healthy people across ages. TCRdb reanalysed the 5' RACE reads using MiXCR and keeps one entry per CDR3 protein. In the table there are about 830,000 distinct CDR3 sequences, roughly 64% of which are singletons. Material for sequencing was blood. These receptor sequences come from a man younger than 40 in good health. CDR3s include the opening cysteine and the closing phenylalanine or tryptophan. Each record gives: J gene, V gene, D gene, clone size, CDR3 DNA, CDR3 protein. D genes are given only for firm matches. The listing skips clone size in some rows; elsewhere it reads once, few, many or a size class.

J: TRBJ2-5; V: TRBV28; D: -; size: -; DNA: TGTGCCAGCAGTTTAGGGCGGGGGCGGGAAGTCCAAGAGACCCAGTACTTC; CDR3: CASSLGRGREVQETQYF
J: TRBJ2-7; V: TRBV4-3; D: -; size: few; DNA: TGCGCCAGCAGCCAAGAAAGGGCGGGGAATACCTACGAGCAGTACTTC; CDR3: CASSQERAGNTYEQYF
J: TRBJ2-7; V: TRBV5-1; D: -; size: -; DNA: TGCGCCAGCAGCGACCGACTAGAGACCTACGAGCAGTACTTC; CDR3: CASSDRLETYEQYF
J: TRBJ2-3; V: TRBV7-2; D: -; size: -; DNA: TGTGCCAGCAGCTTAGTAGTGAGGAACGGCGGTACGCAGTATTTT; CDR3: CASSLVVRNGGTQYF
J: TRBJ1-4; V: TRBV4-2; D: -; size: -; DNA: TGTGCCAGCAGCCAAGATTGGGGGGCGCGTGAAAAACTGTTTTTT; CDR3: CASSQDWGAREKLFF
J: TRBJ1-2; V: TRBV3-1; D: -; size: few; DNA: TGTGCCAGCAGCAGCAGTACTCGGTTTCGGTCCCACGGCTACACCTTC; CDR3: CASSSSTRFRSHGYTF
J: TRBJ1-1; V: TRBV12-3/TRBV12-4; D: -; size: -; DNA: TGTGCCAGCAGTTACACAGGGATGAACACTGAAGCTTTCTTT; CDR3: CASSYTGMNTEAFF
J: TRBJ2-3; V: TRBV7-2; D: TRBD2; size: -; DNA: TGTGCCAGCAGCTTAGTTAGCGGGGGGGTGACAGATACGCAGTATTTT; CDR3: CASSLVSGGVTDTQYF
J: TRBJ2-1; V: TRBV7-3; D: TRBD2; size: -; DNA: TGTGCCAGCAGCTTAATTAGCGGGAGATCTACGAATGAGCAGTTCTTC; CDR3: CASSLISGRSTNEQFF
J: TRBJ2-5; V: TRBV7-2; D: TRBD1; size: -; DNA: TGTGCCAGCAACTTAAGCGCCCGGGACAGGGGGCTCCAAGAGACCCAGTACTTC; CDR3: CASNLSARDRGLQETQYF
J: TRBJ2-5; V: TRBV10-3; D: TRBD2; size: few; DNA: TGTGCCATCAGTGATCGGTCCGCTCGGGGGGAGAGAAGGACCCAGTACTTC; CDR3: CAISDRSARGERRTQYF
J: TRBJ1-1; V: TRBV19; D: -; size: many; DNA: TGTGCCAGTAGTCCCACGTTGATGCTATTGGGCACTGAAGCTTTCTTT; CDR3: CASSPTLMLLGTEAFF
J: TRBJ2-3; V: TRBV4-1; D: -; size: -; DNA: TGCGCCAGCAGCCAAGATAGCCCACTGGCATCCACCGATACGCAGTATTTT; CDR3: CASSQDSPLASTDTQYF
J: TRBJ2-4; V: TRBV20-1; D: TRBD1; size: -; DNA: TGCAGTGCTAGCCGGGACAGGGATGACATTCAGTACTTC; CDR3: CSASRDRDDIQYF
J: TRBJ2-4; V: TRBV6-5; D: -; size: -; DNA: TGTGCCAGCAGTGCCGCCGGGACACCCAAAAACATTCAGTACTTC; CDR3: CASSAAGTPKNIQYF
J: TRBJ2-7; V: TRBV20-1; D: -; size: few; DNA: TGCAGTGCTAGTCTCCCAGCAGCCTACGAGCAGTACTTC; CDR3: CSASLPAAYEQYF
J: TRBJ2-1; V: TRBV28; D: TRBD1; size: -; DNA: TGTGCCAGCAGTTTCGGGACAGGTGGACAGGGACGGTTCTTC; CDR3: CASSFGTGGQGRFF
J: TRBJ2-6; V: TRBV2; D: -; size: -; DNA: TGTGCCAGCAGTGGAACAGGGTGGAACTCTGGGGCCAACGTCCTGACTTTC; CDR3: CASSGTGWNSGANVLTF
J: TRBJ2-1; V: TRBV20-1; D: -; size: -; DNA: TGCAGTGCAAGCGACCGAATGGGTGAGCAGTTCTTC; CDR3: CSASDRMGEQFF
J: TRBJ2-5; V: TRBV12-3/TRBV12-4; D: -; size: -; DNA: TGTGCCAGCACCCTTGAGGGAGGCGGAGCAGAGACCCAGTACTTC; CDR3: CASTLEGGGAETQYF
J: TRBJ1-2; V: TRBV4-2; D: -; size: -; DNA: TGTGCCAGCAGCCAAGTGGATCCGAGACAGAGCTATGGCTACACCTTC; CDR3: CASSQVDPRQSYGYTF
J: TRBJ1-1; V: TRBV6-4; D: TRBD1; size: -; DNA: TGTGCCAGCAGCTCCGGGACAGGGATTGCCACTGAAGCTTTCTTT; CDR3: CASSSGTGIATEAFF
J: TRBJ1-5; V: TRBV7-9; D: -; size: few; DNA: TGTGCCAGCAGCTTAGATGTCCCTCGAGGCAATCAGCCCCAGCATTTT; CDR3: CASSLDVPRGNQPQHF
J: TRBJ2-7; V: TRBV7-2; D: TRBD1; size: -; DNA: TGTGCCAGCAGCTTAAGGCCAGGGGGTGACGAGCAGTACTTC; CDR3: CASSLRPGGDEQYF
J: TRBJ1-2; V: TRBV20-1; D: -; size: -; DNA: TGCAGTGCTAGAGATCTCTCCCCCAATGGCTACACCTTC; CDR3: CSARDLSPNGYTF
J: TRBJ2-4; V: TRBV25-1; D: -; size: -; DNA: TGTGCCAGCAGTGAATTGCCGGGAACCAAAAACATTCAGTACTTC; CDR3: CASSELPGTKNIQYF
J: TRBJ2-7; V: TRBV10-3; D: -; size: -; DNA: TGTGCCATCAGAAATGACCCCGCGGAGGAGCAGTACTTC; CDR3: CAIRNDPAEEQYF
J: TRBJ2-7; V: TRBV4-1; D: TRBD1; size: few; DNA: TGCGCCAGCAGCCAAGGGGACAGTATATTCTACGAGCAGTACTTC; CDR3: CASSQGDSIFYEQYF
J: TRBJ2-1; V: TRBV12-3/TRBV12-4; D: TRBD2; size: -; DNA: TGTGCCAGCAGGATTGGGGGAGGGGAGCAGTTCTTC; CDR3: CASRIGGGEQFF
J: TRBJ2-7; V: TRBV9; D: -; size: -; DNA: TGTGCCAGCAGCGAGGCGGGATGGGACGAGCAGTACTTC; CDR3: CASSEAGWDEQYF
J: TRBJ2-7; V: TRBV27; D: TRBD1; size: once; DNA: TGTGCCAGCAGGACAGGGGATTGGGGAAAGCAGTACTTC; CDR3: CASRTGDWGKQYF
J: TRBJ2-3; V: TRBV20-1; D: -; size: few; DNA: TGCAGTGCTCGGGTAGGGCCGAGCACAGATACGCAGTATTTT; CDR3: CSARVGPSTDTQYF
J: TRBJ2-7; V: TRBV7-2; D: TRBD2; size: -; DNA: TGTGCCAGCAGTTGGATAGCGGGGGCCACCTCCTACGAGCAGTACTTC; CDR3: CASSWIAGATSYEQYF
J: TRBJ1-2; V: TRBV12-3/TRBV12-4; D: -; size: -; DNA: TGTGCCAGCAGTTTCGGGGGGATTGACTATGGCTACACCTTC; CDR3: CASSFGGIDYGYTF
J: TRBJ2-7; V: TRBV20-1; D: TRBD2; size: -; DNA: TGCAGTGCTAGAGTGGGGACTAGTCCCCACGAGCAGTACTTC; CDR3: CSARVGTSPHEQYF
J: TRBJ1-2; V: TRBV5-6; D: -; size: -; DNA: TGTGCCAGCAGCTTGCTTGGCTTTGGCTACACCTTC; CDR3: CASSLLGFGYTF
J: TRBJ2-7; V: TRBV29-1; D: -; size: -; DNA: TGCAGCGTCGGACAAAAGGTGGGCTACGAGCAGTACTTC; CDR3: CSVGQKVGYEQYF